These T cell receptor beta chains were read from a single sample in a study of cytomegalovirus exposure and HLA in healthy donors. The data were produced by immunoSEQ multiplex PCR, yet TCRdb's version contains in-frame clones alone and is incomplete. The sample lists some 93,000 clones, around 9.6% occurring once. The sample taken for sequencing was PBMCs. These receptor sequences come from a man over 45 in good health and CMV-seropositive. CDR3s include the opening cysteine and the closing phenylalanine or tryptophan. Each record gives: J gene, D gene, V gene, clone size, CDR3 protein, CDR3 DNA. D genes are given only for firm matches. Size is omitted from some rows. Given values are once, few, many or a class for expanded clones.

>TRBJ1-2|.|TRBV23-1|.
CASTRDSNGYGYTF
TGCGCCAGCACTAGAGACTCAAACGGCTATGGCTACACCTTC
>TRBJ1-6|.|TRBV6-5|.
CASRAGLRSPLHF
TGTGCCAGCAGGGCGGGATTACGTTCACCCCTCCACTTT
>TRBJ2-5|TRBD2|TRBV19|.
CASSIGTSGRVQETQYF
TGTGCCAGTAGTATAGGGACTAGCGGGAGGGTGCAAGAGACCCAGTACTTC
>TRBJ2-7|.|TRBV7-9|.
CASSPSIATYEQYF
TGTGCCAGCAGCCCCTCGATCGCGACCTACGAGCAGTACTTC
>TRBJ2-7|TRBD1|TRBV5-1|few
CASRIQGQDSYEQYF
TGCGCCAGCAGAATTCAGGGACAGGACTCCTACGAGCAGTACTTC
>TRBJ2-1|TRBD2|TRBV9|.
CASSVGTSVYNEQFF
TGTGCCAGCAGCGTAGGGACTAGCGTCTACAATGAGCAGTTCTTC
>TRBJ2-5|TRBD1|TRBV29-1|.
CSVEGQAQETQYF
TGCAGCGTTGAGGGACAGGCCCAAGAGACCCAGTACTTC
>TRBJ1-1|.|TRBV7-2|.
CASSARGGTEAFF
TGTGCCAGCAGCGCCCGGGGGGGGACTGAAGCTTTCTTT
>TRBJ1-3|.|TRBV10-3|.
CAISETYRADGNTIYF
TGTGCCATCAGTGAGACGTACAGGGCCGATGGAAACACCATATATTTT
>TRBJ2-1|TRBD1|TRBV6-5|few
CASRRQGSYNEQFF
TGTGCCAGCAGAAGACAGGGTTCCTACAATGAGCAGTTCTTC
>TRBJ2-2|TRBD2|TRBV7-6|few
CASSAGLASLALFF
TGTGCCAGCAGCGCGGGACTAGCGAGTTTAGCGCTGTTTTTT
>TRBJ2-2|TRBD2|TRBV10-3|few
CAIRRGLAGGTGELFF
TGTGCCATCAGGAGGGGACTAGCGGGAGGGACCGGGGAGCTGTTTTTT
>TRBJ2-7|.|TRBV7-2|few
CASSARQGSYEQYF
TGTGCCAGCTCGGCCCGCCAGGGCTCCTACGAGCAGTACTTC
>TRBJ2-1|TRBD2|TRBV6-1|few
CASSEGWTSGRHEQFF
TGTGCCAGCAGTGAAGGTTGGACTAGCGGGAGGCATGAGCAGTTCTTC
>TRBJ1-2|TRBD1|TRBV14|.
CASSQGPGGPYGYTF
TGTGCCAGCAGCCAGGGACCAGGGGGACCTTATGGCTACACCTTC
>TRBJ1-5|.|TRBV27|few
CASSLSGADSNQPQHF
TGTGCCAGCAGTTTATCTGGGGCGGATAGCAATCAGCCCCAGCATTTT
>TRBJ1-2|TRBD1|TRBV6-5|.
CASRTGGVGGYTF
TGTGCCAGCAGGACAGGGGGGGTGGGTGGCTACACCTTC
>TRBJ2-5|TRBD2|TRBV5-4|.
CASSFEAGAETQYF
TGTGCCAGCAGCTTCGAAGCGGGAGCTGAGACCCAGTACTTC
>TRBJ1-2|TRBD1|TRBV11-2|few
CASSPQRGHGYTF
TGTGCCAGCAGCCCCCAGAGGGGGCATGGCTACACCTTC
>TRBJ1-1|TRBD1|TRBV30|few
CAWKRQGADAFF
TGTGCCTGGAAAAGGCAGGGGGCAGACGCTTTCTTT
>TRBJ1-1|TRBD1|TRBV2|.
CATRDSLNTEAFF
TGTGCCACCCGGGACAGCCTGAACACTGAAGCTTTCTTT
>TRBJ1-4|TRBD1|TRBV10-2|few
CASSVTGASNEKLFF
TGCGCCAGCAGTGTGACAGGGGCTTCCAATGAAAAACTGTTTTTT
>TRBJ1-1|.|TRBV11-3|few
CASSFQGNTEAFF
TGTGCCAGCAGCTTTCAGGGAAACACTGAAGCTTTCTTT
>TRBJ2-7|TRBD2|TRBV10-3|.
CAISPLGSGFYEQYF
TGTGCCATCAGCCCCCTGGGTAGCGGGTTCTACGAGCAGTACTTC
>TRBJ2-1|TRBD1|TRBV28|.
CASSSAGTGSYNEQFF
TGTGCCAGCAGCTCCGCCGGGACAGGGTCCTACAATGAGCAGTTCTTC
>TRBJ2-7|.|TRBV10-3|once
CAISESAGSTYEQYF
TGTGCCATCAGTGAGTCTGCAGGGTCGACCTACGAGCAGTACTTC
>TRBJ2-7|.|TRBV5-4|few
CASSFRVGDRSSYEQYF
TGTGCCAGCAGCTTTAGAGTTGGAGACAGGAGCTCCTACGAGCAGTACTTC
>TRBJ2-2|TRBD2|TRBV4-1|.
CASSTPGLAGKGAGELFF
TGCGCCAGCAGCACTCCGGGACTAGCGGGGAAGGGCGCCGGGGAGCTGTTTTTT
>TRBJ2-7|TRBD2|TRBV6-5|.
CASRGGGYEQYF
TGTGCCAGCCGAGGCGGGGGATACGAGCAGTACTTC
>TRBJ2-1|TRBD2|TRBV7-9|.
CASRQLAGGPNEQFF
TGTGCCAGCAGACAACTAGCGGGAGGGCCCAATGAGCAGTTCTTC
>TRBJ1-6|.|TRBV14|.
CASSPGSSYNSPLHF
TGTGCCAGCAGCCCCGGGAGCTCCTATAATTCACCCCTCCACTTT
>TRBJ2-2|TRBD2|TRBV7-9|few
CASSPGLAWGGELFF
TGTGCCAGCAGCCCGGGACTAGCATGGGGCGGGGAGCTGTTTTTT
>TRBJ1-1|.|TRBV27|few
CASRLRGGTEAFF
TGTGCCAGCAGGCTTAGGGGCGGCACTGAAGCTTTCTTT
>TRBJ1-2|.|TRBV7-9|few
CASSLASGNYGYTF
TGTGCCAGCAGCTTAGCGTCAGGGAACTATGGCTACACCTTC
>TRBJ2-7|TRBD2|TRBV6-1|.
CATLTSGTDEQYF
TGTGCCACACTGACTAGCGGTACAGACGAGCAGTACTTC
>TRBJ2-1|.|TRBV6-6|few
CASSFSGDEQFF
TGTGCCAGCAGTTTTTCGGGGGATGAGCAGTTCTTC
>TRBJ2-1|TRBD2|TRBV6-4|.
CAWGTSGHGEQFF
TGTGCTTGGGGGACTAGCGGCCACGGAGAGCAGTTCTTC
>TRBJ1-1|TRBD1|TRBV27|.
CASSLYGDDRAFYMNTEAFF
TGTGCCAGCAGTTTATACGGAGACGACAGGGCCTTCTACATGAACACTGAAGCTTTCTTT
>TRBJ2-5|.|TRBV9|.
CASSGVAGRTETQYF
TGTGCCAGCAGCGGGGTGGCAGGGCGAACGGAGACCCAGTACTTC
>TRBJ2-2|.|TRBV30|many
CAWAQGFRVDTGELFF
TGTGCCTGGGCTCAGGGGTTCAGAGTCGACACCGGGGAGCTGTTTTTT
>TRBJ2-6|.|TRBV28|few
CASSFRGAGANVLTF
TGTGCCAGCAGTTTTCGGGGAGCTGGGGCCAACGTCCTGACTTTC
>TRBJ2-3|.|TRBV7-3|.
CASSLFGSSRTDTQYF
TGTGCCAGCAGCTTATTCGGGTCTAGTCGCACAGATACGCAGTATTTT
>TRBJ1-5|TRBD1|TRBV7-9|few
CASSRNGQGDQPQHF
TGTGCCAGCAGCCGTAACGGACAGGGTGATCAGCCCCAGCATTTT
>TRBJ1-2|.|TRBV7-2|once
CASSFLGDRYGYTF
TGTGCCAGCAGCTTTTTAGGGGATCGATATGGCTACACCTTC
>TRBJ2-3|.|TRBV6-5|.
CASSYGQTNTDTQYF
TGTGCCAGCAGTTACGGGCAGACCAACACAGATACGCAGTATTTT
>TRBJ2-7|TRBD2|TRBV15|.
CATSSRIGGYEQYF
TGTGCCACCAGCAGTCGAATCGGGGGGTACGAGCAGTACTTC
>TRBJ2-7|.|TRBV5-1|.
CASSFQYEQYF
TGCGCCAGCAGCTTCCAGTACGAGCAGTACTTC
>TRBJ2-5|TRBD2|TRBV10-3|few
CAISEPTRASGRAHLETQYF
TGTGCCATCAGTGAGCCCACAAGGGCTAGCGGGAGGGCTCACCTGGAGACCCAGTACTTC
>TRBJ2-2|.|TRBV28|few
CASSFPGPKTGELFF
TGTGCCAGCAGTTTCCCAGGGCCGAAAACCGGGGAGCTGTTTTTT
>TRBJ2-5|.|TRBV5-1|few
CASSKTGRYQETQYF
TGCGCCAGCAGCAAGACAGGGAGGTACCAAGAGACCCAGTACTTC
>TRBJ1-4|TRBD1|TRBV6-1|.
CASSEGDSHNEKLFF
TGTGCCAGCAGTGAGGGGGACAGCCATAATGAAAAACTGTTTTTT
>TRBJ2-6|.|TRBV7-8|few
CASSFVYSGANVLTF
TGTGCCAGCAGCTTCGTATACTCTGGGGCCAACGTCCTGACTTTC
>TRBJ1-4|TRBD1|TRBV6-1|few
CASRRTGEGEKLFF
TGTGCCAGCAGGAGGACAGGGGAAGGCGAAAAACTGTTTTTT
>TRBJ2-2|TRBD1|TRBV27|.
CASSFRLGTDTGELFF
TGTGCCAGCAGTTTTAGATTAGGGACAGACACCGGGGAGCTGTTTTTT
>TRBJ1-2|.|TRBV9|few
CASSALGVGGYTF
TGTGCCAGCAGCGCCCTCGGGGTTGGCGGCTACACCTTC
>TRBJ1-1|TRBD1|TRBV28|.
CASTKTGWNTEAFF
TGTGCCAGCACCAAGACAGGGTGGAACACTGAAGCTTTCTTT
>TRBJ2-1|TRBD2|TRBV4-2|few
CASRKREGLNEQFF
TGTGCCAGCAGAAAGCGGGAGGGGCTCAATGAGCAGTTCTTC